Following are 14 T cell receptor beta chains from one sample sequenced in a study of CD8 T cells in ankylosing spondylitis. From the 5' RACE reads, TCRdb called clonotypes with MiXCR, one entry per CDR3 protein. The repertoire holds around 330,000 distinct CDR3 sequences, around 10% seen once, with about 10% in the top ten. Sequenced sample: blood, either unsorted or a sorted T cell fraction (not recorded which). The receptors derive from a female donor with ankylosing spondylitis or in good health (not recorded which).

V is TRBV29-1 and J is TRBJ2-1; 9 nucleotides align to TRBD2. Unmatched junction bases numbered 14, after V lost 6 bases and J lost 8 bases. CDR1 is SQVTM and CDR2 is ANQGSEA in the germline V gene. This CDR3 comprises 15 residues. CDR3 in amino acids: CSVKRRGGLYDEQFF. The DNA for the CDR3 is TGCAGCGTAAAAAGGCGGGGGGGCCTTTACGATGAGCAGTTCTTC.

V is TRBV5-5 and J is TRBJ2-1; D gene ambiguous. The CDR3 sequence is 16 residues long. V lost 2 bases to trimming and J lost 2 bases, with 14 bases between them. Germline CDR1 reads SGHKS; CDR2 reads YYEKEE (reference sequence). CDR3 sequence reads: CASSFAPGPTYNEQFF. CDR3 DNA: TGTGCCAGCAGCTTTGCCCCGGGCCCAACCTACAATGAGCAGTTCTTC.

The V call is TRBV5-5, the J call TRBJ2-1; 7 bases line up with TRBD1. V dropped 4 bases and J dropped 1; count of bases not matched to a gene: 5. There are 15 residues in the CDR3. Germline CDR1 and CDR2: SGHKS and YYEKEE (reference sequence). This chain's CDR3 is CASSHRGESYNEQFF. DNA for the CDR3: TGTGCCAGCAGCCACAGGGGCGAATCCTACAATGAGCAGTTCTTC.

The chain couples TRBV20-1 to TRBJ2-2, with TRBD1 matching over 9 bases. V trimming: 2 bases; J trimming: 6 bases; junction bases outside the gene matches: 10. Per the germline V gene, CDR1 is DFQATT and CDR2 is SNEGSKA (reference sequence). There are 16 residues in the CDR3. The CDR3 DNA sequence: TGCAGTGCTAGACGAGCACCGGGACAGGGACCCGGGGAGCTGTTTTTT. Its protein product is CSARRAPGQGPGELFF.

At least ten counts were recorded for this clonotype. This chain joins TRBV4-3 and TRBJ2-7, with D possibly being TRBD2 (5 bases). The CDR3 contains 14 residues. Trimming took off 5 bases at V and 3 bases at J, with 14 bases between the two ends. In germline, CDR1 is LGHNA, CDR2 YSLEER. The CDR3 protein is CASSKASRDYEQYF. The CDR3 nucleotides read TGCGCCAGCAGCAAAGCTAGCAGAGACTACGAGCAGTACTTC.

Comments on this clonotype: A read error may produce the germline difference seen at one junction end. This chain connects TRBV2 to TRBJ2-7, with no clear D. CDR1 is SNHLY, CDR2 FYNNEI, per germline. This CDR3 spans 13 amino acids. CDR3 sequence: CARSVGGGYEQYF. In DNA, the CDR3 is TGTGCCCGCAGTGTCGGTGGTGGCTACGAGCAGTACTTC. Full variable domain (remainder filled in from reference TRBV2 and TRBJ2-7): EPEVTQTPSHQVTQMGQEVILRCVPISNHLYFYWYRQILGQKVEFLVSFYNNEISEKSEIFDDQFSVERPDGSNFTLKIRSTKLEDSAMYFCARSVGGGYEQYFGPGTRLTVT.

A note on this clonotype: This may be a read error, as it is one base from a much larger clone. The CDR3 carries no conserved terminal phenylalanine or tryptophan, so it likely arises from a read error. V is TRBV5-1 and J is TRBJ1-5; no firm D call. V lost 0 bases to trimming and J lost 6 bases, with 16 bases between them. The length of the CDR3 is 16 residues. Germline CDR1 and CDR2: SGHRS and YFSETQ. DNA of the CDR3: TGCGCCAGCAGCTTGGCCGGTGGCGGGGAGGCTCAGCCCCAGCATTAT. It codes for CASSLAGGGEAQPQHY.

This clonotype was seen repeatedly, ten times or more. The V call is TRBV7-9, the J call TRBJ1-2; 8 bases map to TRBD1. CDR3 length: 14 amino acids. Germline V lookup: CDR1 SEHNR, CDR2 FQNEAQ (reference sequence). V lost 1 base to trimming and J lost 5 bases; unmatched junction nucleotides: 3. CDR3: CASSLEQGVYGYTF. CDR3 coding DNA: TGTGCCAGCAGCTTAGAACAGGGGGTTTATGGCTACACCTTC.

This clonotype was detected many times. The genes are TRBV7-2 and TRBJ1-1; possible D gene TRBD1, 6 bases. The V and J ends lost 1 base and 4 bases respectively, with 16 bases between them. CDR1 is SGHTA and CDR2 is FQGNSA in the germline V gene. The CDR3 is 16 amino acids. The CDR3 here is CASSLVGGQGSTEAFF. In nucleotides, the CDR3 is TGTGCCAGCAGCTTAGTGGGAGGTCAGGGGAGCACTGAAGCTTTCTTT. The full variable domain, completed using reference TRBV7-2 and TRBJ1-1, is GAGVSQSPSNKVTEKGKDVELRCDPISGHTALYWYRQSLGQGLEFLIYFQGNSAPDKSGLPSDRFSAERTGGSVSTLTIQRTQQEDSAVYLCASSLVGGQGSTEAFFGQGTRLTVV.

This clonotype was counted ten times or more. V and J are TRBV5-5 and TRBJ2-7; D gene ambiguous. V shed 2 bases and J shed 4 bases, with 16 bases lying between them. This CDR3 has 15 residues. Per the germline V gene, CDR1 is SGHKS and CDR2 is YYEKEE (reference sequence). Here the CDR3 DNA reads TGTGCCAGCAGCTTTGGCAGGACCGGAGAATACGAGCAGTACTTC. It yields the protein CASSFGRTGEYEQYF.

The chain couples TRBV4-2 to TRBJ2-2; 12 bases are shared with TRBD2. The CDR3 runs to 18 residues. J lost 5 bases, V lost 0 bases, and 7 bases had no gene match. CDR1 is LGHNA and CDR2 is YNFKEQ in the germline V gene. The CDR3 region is CASSQDPLAGGPTGELFF. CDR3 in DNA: TGTGCCAGCAGCCAAGATCCTCTAGCGGGAGGGCCGACCGGGGAGCTGTTTTTT.

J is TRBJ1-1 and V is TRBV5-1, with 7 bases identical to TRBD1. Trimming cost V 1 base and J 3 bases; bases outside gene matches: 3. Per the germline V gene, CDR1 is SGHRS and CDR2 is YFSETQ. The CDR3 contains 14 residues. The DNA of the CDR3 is TGCGCCAGCAGCTTGATTACAGGGGACACTGAAGCTTTCTTT. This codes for CASSLITGDTEAFF. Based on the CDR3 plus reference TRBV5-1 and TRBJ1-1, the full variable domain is KAGVTQTPRYLIKTRGQQVTLSCSPISGHRSVSWYQQTPGQGLQFLFEYFSETQRNKGNFPGRFSGRQFSNSRSEMNVSTLELGDSALYLCASSLITGDTEAFFGQGTRLTVV.

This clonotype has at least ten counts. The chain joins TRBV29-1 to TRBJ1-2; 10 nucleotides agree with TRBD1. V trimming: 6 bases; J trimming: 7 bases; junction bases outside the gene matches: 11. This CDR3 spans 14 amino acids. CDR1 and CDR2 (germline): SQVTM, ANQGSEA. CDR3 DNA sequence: TGCAGCGTGGGGGGCTCGACAGGGGGCTTTGGCTACACCTTC. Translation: CSVGGSTGGFGYTF.

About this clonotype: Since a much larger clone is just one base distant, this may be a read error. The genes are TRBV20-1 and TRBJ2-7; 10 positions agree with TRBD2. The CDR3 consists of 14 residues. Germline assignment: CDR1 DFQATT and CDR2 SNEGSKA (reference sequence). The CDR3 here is CSARDLAGGDDQYF. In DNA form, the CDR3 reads TGCAGTGCTAGAGATTTAGCGGGAGGTGACGACCAGTACTTC.